This T cell receptor beta chain stems from a study of T cell responses to AZD1222 COVID-19 vaccine. Study-wide background: Pooling covered second doses at about 4 or about 12 weeks. The study, taken as a whole, reports: Without day 14 samples, only post-peak T cell repertoires were studied.

Germline V gene sequence: CDR1 SGDLS, CDR2 YYNGEE. The CDR3 totals 15 residues. The V and J ends lost 2 bases and 7 bases respectively, with 15 bases between them. Using immunoSEQ multiplex PCR, the repertoire was profiled, and TCRdb retains in-frame clones only, with some absent. The sample holds about 81,000 clones, approximately 90% seen once. Comment on this clone: What it binds is unknown.

The rearrangement links TRBV9 to TRBJ2-2; possibly TRBD2 for D (5 bases). The clonotype comes from an adult in good health. The source was peripheral blood, collected on day 0 of AZD1222 vaccination. For the CDR3, the DNA is TGTGCCAGCAGCGTTACTACATTAACTAGCGGGGAGCTGTTTTTT. As protein: CASSVTTLTSGELFF.